Only one count was recorded for the clone carrying this T cell receptor (beta chain). Its matching antigen is unknown. Profiling relied on immunoSEQ multiplex PCR, and the TCRdb table lists in-frame clones only, not all of them. The table includes about 93,000 clones, roughly 76% detected once. These data come from a study of PD-1 blockade in classical Hodgkin lymphoma. Study-wide background: Intravenous infusions of nivolumab 3 mg/kg reached patients every 2 weeks.

Every patient experienced relapse after autologous stem cell transplantation, and brentuximab vedotin exposure varied. Study observations and caveats: Before treatment, complete responders showed about the same diversity as newly diagnosed patients.

This TCR was recovered from a human donor with classical Hodgkin lymphoma. Material: peripheral blood mononuclear cells (PBMCs), obtained before the second cycle of nivolumab.

CDR3 sequence: CASSPSGRAYEQYF. DNA of the CDR3: TGCGCCAGCAGTCCTAGCGGGAGGGCTTACGAGCAGTACTTC. V usage is TRBV23-1 and J usage is TRBJ2-7; 12 bases align to TRBD2. TRBV23-1 is an open reading frame, and its role is uncertain. V gave up 4 bases and J gave up 4 bases; unmatched junction bases: 2. The CDR3 sequence is 14 residues long.